Below, 16 T cell receptor beta chains from the same sample are listed, as sequenced in a study of molecular identifiers for immune sequencing clone quantification. Each CDR3 protein gets one entry after TCRdb re-called the PCR reads with MiXCR. The table records about 630,000 distinct CDR3 sequences, roughly 25% of them present only once. Sample: naive CD8+ T cells from blood, with Jurkat cell RNA spiked in. Subset in this sample: FACS-sorted CD8+CD4-CCR7+CD45RA+ naive T cells. These receptors came from a human donor in good health. Some libraries in this study had Jurkat cell RNA spiked in.

This clonotype was seen more than once but under ten times. This chain links TRBV11-3 with TRBJ2-1, with 7 bases that match TRBD2. The CDR3 consists of 17 residues. CDR1 and CDR2 from the germline V gene are SGHNT and YENEEA. Trimming removed 0 bases from V and 0 bases from J; junction bases left unmatched: 5. In DNA, the CDR3 is TGTGCCAGCAGCTTAGAGGGAGGGGCGAGCTCCTACAATGAGCAGTTCTTC. It codes for CASSLEGGASSYNEQFF.

To note about this clonotype: No conserved phenylalanine or tryptophan ends this CDR3, so it is likely a read error. The chain has TRBV20-1 and TRBJ1-1, with D hard to call. Trimming left V 0 bases short and J 1 base short, with 6 bases between. There are 13 residues in the CDR3. Germline V gene data show CDR1 as DFQATT and CDR2 as SNEGSKA (reference sequence). The CDR3 bases are TGCAGTGCTAGAGATCTGGAGAACACTGAAGCTTTCTCT. This translates into CSARDLENTEAFS.

This clonotype was counted ten times or more. The V gene is TRBV6-1, the J gene TRBJ1-5; TRBD1 is a possible D gene (5 bases). V lost 0 bases and J lost 7, with 16 bases in between. The CDR3 contains 16 residues. Germline CDR1 reads MNHNS; CDR2 reads SASEGT. For the CDR3, the DNA is TGTGCCAGCAGTGAAGCTTGGGACCCGACCGGACAGCCCCAGCATTTT. Residues: CASSEAWDPTGQPQHF.

The V and J genes are TRBV3-2 and TRBJ2-3; TRBD2 was called by the table and not checked on the DNA. TRBV3-2 is designated a pseudogene. The CDR3 has 19 residues. For the CDR3, the DNA is TGTGCCAGCAGCCAAGACCACAGGACTAGCGGGGGCCACACAGATACGCAGTATTTT. Its protein product is CASSQDHRTSGGHTDTQYF.

The chain is built from TRBV9 and TRBJ2-3, with D unclear. The V and J ends lost 1 base and 0 bases respectively, with 12 bases between them. This CDR3 is 16 amino acids long. Germline V gives CDR1 SGDLS, CDR2 YYNGEE. Written as DNA, the CDR3 is TGTGCCAGCAGCGTATATGGGCGAAGAAGCACAGATACGCAGTATTTT. Translated, it gives CASSVYGRRSTDTQYF.

This clonotype was found many times. Its ends do not fully match the called genes, so a read error is possible. The J gene is TRBJ2-5, the V gene TRBV2; D gene ambiguous. CDR1 SNHLY and CDR2 FYNNEI come from the germline V gene. The CDR3 sequence is 11 residues long. The CDR3 sequence is CASSELQTRYF. DNA of the CDR3: TGTGCCAGCAGTGAACTCCAGACCCGGTACTTC.

The gene calls are TRBV4-2 and TRBJ2-7, with 7 bases matching TRBD1. Germline loops: CDR1 LGHNA, CDR2 YNFKEQ. This CDR3 has 16 amino acids. Trimming removed 0 bases from V and 0 bases from J; junction bases left unmatched: 5. The CDR3 DNA reads TGTGCCAGCAGCCAAGAGCAGTCAGGGGGCTCCTACGAGCAGTACTTC. It encodes CASSQEQSGGSYEQYF.

On this clonotype itself: This could be a read error, since a much larger clone is one nucleotide away. This sequence joins TRBV3-2 and TRBJ1-1. TRBV3-2 is annotated as a pseudogene. The CDR3 contains 13 residues. The CDR3: CASSQDQYTEAFF. CDR3 nucleotide sequence: TGTGCCAGCAGCCAAGATCAGTACACTGAAGCTTTCTTT.

The chain joins TRBV4-3 to TRBJ2-2; TRBD2 is a possible D gene (5 bases). Trimming removed 1 base at V and 6 bases at J, with 9 bases between. The CDR3 contains 14 residues. Germline-derived CDR1 and CDR2 are LGHNA and YSLEER. CDR3 in amino acids: CASSQGRRAGELFF. DNA of the CDR3: TGCGCCAGCAGCCAAGGTCGGCGGGCCGGGGAGCTGTTTTTT.

A few counts support this clonotype. This chain links TRBV20-1 with TRBJ2-7, with TRBD1 identical over 8 bases. The ends lost 4 bases at V and 4 bases at J; junction bases unmatched: 12. Germline CDR1 DFQATT, CDR2 SNEGSKA (reference sequence). This CDR3 has 15 residues. In DNA form, the CDR3 reads TGCAGTGCTATCTCCAGGGGGCAAGGCCGGTACGAGCAGTACTTC. Translated: CSAISRGQGRYEQYF.

This clonotype was recorded at least ten times. J is TRBJ2-2 and V is TRBV13; 13 bases are shared with TRBD2. Per the germline V gene, CDR1 is PRHDT and CDR2 is FYEKMQ (reference sequence). The junction had 4 bases not matched to a gene; V was cut back by 6 bases and J by 3 bases. This CDR3 contains 16 residues. Written as DNA, the CDR3 is TGTGCCAGCAGTTACGGGACTAGCGGGGACACCGGGGAGCTGTTTTTT. Amino acids: CASSYGTSGDTGELFF.

This clonotype was seen many times. The chain joins TRBV6-6 to TRBJ2-3; D gene uncertain. Germline V gives CDR1 MNHNY, CDR2 SVGAGI (reference sequence). V lost 6 bases to trimming and J lost 7 bases, with 11 bases between them. This CDR3 has 12 residues. The CDR3, as DNA: TGTGCCAGCAGCTCAAATGCCCATACGCAGTATTTT. Translated, it gives CASSSNAHTQYF.

A few counts support this clonotype. This rearrangement joins TRBV4-3 to TRBJ2-7; D tentatively fits TRBD1 or TRBD2 (6 bases each). The CDR3 extends over 15 amino acids. V was pared by 0 bases and J by 2 bases, with 11 bases between. Germline V gene lookup returns CDR1 LGHNA and CDR2 YSLEER. CDR3 loop: CASSQDWGATYEQYF. CDR3 in DNA: TGCGCCAGCAGCCAAGATTGGGGGGCGACCTACGAGCAGTACTTC.

The chain uses TRBV21-1 and TRBJ2-2; the D call TRBD2 from the table was never checked on the DNA. TRBV21-1 is marked as a pseudogene. The length of the CDR3 is 15 residues. The CDR3 protein is CATDPVARDTGELFF. CDR3 nucleotide sequence: TGTGCCACCGACCCCGTCGCGCGGGACACCGGGGAGCTGTTTTTT.

This sequence joins TRBV20-1 and TRBJ2-7; 8 bases agree with TRBD2. V shed 2 bases, J shed 2 bases, and the junction held 5 bases outside the gene matches. Germline CDR1 reads DFQATT; CDR2 reads SNEGSKA (reference sequence). This CDR3 comprises 14 residues. The DNA for the CDR3 is TGCAGTGCTAGAATGGCGGGGGGACCCTACGAGCAGTACTTC. Amino acids: CSARMAGGPYEQYF.

This clonotype was found many times. The chain employs TRBV6-6 and TRBJ2-7; TRBD2 might be the D (6 bases). CDR1 and CDR2 from the germline V gene are MNHNY and SVGAGI (reference sequence). This CDR3 is 12 amino acids long. Trimming cost V 3 bases and J 6 bases, with 9 bases left between them. This CDR3 is CASSYSEGEQYF. The CDR3 DNA is TGTGCCAGCAGTTATTCGGAGGGCGAGCAGTACTTC.